These 18 T cell receptor beta chains share one sample of origin, sequenced in a study of blood T cells in healthy people across ages. A second PCR, run for about 7 to 12 cycles, used a sample-barcoded 5' primer plus a J-beta primer mix. MiXCR was run by TCRdb on the 5' RACE reads, yielding one entry per CDR3 protein. Of under 2,000,000 distinct CDR3 sequences listed, approximately 50% are singletons. What was sequenced was blood. Receptors were obtained from a woman in her thirties or forties in good health.

This chain links TRBV28 with TRBJ2-3, with D maybe TRBD2 (5 bases). V lost 1 base and J lost 4, with 9 bases in between. Looked up from germline, CDR1 is MDHEN and CDR2 is SYDVKM. This CDR3 is built from 14 residues. CDR3 nucleotide sequence: TGTGCCAGCAGTTTATACGGGATTGCAGATACGCAGTATTTT. Encoded protein: CASSLYGIADTQYF.

The gene calls are TRBV7-2 and TRBJ2-5; TRBD2 matches 7 bases. The germline V gene has CDR1 SGHTA and CDR2 FQGNSA. This CDR3 comprises 17 residues. The V segment lost 2 bases and the J segment 4 bases; nucleotides outside the gene matches: 13. The chain's CDR3 is CASSLPTTSIPLETQYF. The CDR3 DNA reads as TGTGCCAGCAGCTTACCTACGACTAGCATCCCCTTAGAGACCCAGTACTTC. Together with reference TRBV7-2 and TRBJ2-5, the CDR3 gives the full variable domain: GAGVSQSPSNKVTEKGKDVELRCDPISGHTALYWYRQSLGQGLEFLIYFQGNSAPDKSGLPSDRFSAERTGGSVSTLTIQRTQQEDSAVYLCASSLPTTSIPLETQYFGPGTRLLVL.

The chain is built from TRBV7-9 and TRBJ2-5, with D maybe TRBD2 (6 bases). The germline CDR1 and CDR2 sequences are SEHNR and FQNEAQ (reference sequence). V was pared by 3 bases and J by 4 bases, with 21 bases between. CDR3 size: 17 residues. The CDR3 DNA sequence: TGTGCCAGCAGCTTTAGAAAGAACAGCGGGTTGGCAGAGACCCAGTACTTC. This sequence encodes CASSFRKNSGLAETQYF.

This clonotype has only a few counts. V usage is TRBV7-9 and J usage is TRBJ2-1; 9 bases line up with TRBD1. The trim removed 5 bases at V and 6 bases at J, leaving 11 bases unmatched. This CDR3 contains 16 residues. Germline CDR1 is SEHNR and CDR2 is FQNEAQ (reference sequence). DNA of the CDR3: TGTGCCAGCAGCCCCCGGGACAGGGCAAATCGCAATGAGCAGTTCTTC. Translating it yields CASSPRDRANRNEQFF.

This rearrangement joins TRBV9 to TRBJ2-3; perhaps D is TRBD1 or TRBD2 (6 bases each). CDR1 is SGDLS and CDR2 is YYNGEE in the germline V gene. The germline V and J ends were trimmed by 3 bases and 2 bases, with 13 bases remaining between them. The length of the CDR3 is 15 residues. The CDR3 spells CASSGTGAPTDTQYF. In DNA form, the CDR3 reads TGTGCCAGCAGCGGAACGGGGGCCCCCACAGATACGCAGTATTTT.

In its sample, this clonotype was seen a few times. The chain joins TRBV20-1 to TRBJ2-5, with 7 bases that match TRBD2. CDR1 is DFQATT, CDR2 SNEGSKA, per germline (reference sequence). This CDR3 spans 13 amino acids. The junction had 3 bases not matched to a gene; V was cut back by 0 bases and J by 5 bases. CDR3 in DNA: TGCAGTGCTAGAGATGGGGGGGTGGAGACCCAGTACTTC. This translates into CSARDGGVETQYF.

In this sample, this clonotype turned up a few times. This chain connects TRBV27 to TRBJ2-4; D call uncertain. Trimming stripped 2 bases from V and 0 bases from J, with 8 bases between. CDR3 size: 15 residues. Germline V gives CDR1 MNHEY, CDR2 SMNVEV (reference sequence). In DNA, the CDR3 is TGTGCCAGCAGTTTAACAGTAGTAGCCAAAAACATTCAGTACTTC. Protein product: CASSLTVVAKNIQYF.

V usage is TRBV7-6 and J usage is TRBJ2-1, with D perhaps TRBD1 or TRBD2 (5 bases each). There are 16 residues in the CDR3. Trimming took off 1 base at V and 0 bases at J, with 10 bases between the two ends. The V gene's germline CDR1 is SGHVS and CDR2 FNYEAQ. In DNA, the CDR3 is TGTGCCAGCAGCTTAGTAGGGACCCGCTCCTACAATGAGCAGTTCTTC. It is translated as CASSLVGTRSYNEQFF.

V is TRBV7-2 and J is TRBJ2-2; 8 bases align to TRBD2. Germline loops: CDR1 SGHTA, CDR2 FQGNSA. Trimming at V came to 11 bases and at J to 3 bases, leaving 2 bases not matched to a gene. This CDR3 is 12 amino acids long. CDR3 residues: CAGGRYTGELFF. The CDR3 nucleotides are TGTGCCGGCGGGAGGTACACCGGGGAGCTGTTTTTT.

The V call is TRBV29-1, the J call TRBJ1-1; TRBD1 matches at 11 bases. The CDR3 is made up of 13 amino acids. CDR1 is SQVTM, CDR2 ANQGSEA, per germline. Trimming removed 6 bases from V and 3 bases from J; junction bases left unmatched: 3. CDR3 in amino acids: CSVDRGLYTEAFF. CDR3 coding DNA: TGCAGCGTGGACAGGGGGCTCTACACTGAAGCTTTCTTT.

In its sample, this clonotype was seen many times. This rearrangement joins TRBV7-2 to TRBJ2-6; the D is unclear. CDR3 length equals 15 residues. The ends were cut back, 2 bases at V and 0 bases at J, with 5 bases in the middle. The germline V gene encodes CDR1 SGHTA and CDR2 FQGNSA. The CDR3 nucleotides read TGTGCCAGCAGCTTACAGGTCTCTGGGGCCAACGTCCTGACTTTC. This gives the protein CASSLQVSGANVLTF.

This clonotype came up a few times. CDR3 sequence reads: CASSSDPGGISYEQYF. The CDR3, as DNA: TGTGCCAGCAGCTCAGACCCCGGGGGAATCTCCTACGAGCAGTACTTC. The V and J genes are TRBV11-2 and TRBJ2-7, with D possibly matching TRBD2 (6 bases). This CDR3 has 16 amino acids. The germline gives CDR1 SGHAT, CDR2 FQNNGV. V lost 4 bases to trimming and J lost 0 bases, with 16 bases between them.

The chain links TRBV20-1 to TRBJ2-1; 13 bases are shared with TRBD2. The CDR3 consists of 12 residues. Germline CDR1 reads DFQATT; CDR2 reads SNEGSKA (reference sequence). In nucleotides, the CDR3 is TGCACCGCGACTAGCGGGGGGACTGAGCAGTTCTTC. The encoded protein is CTATSGGTEQFF.

This clonotype was detected only a few times. This chain connects TRBV4-3 to TRBJ1-4; a possible D gene is TRBD1 (6 bases). CDR1 LGHNA and CDR2 YSLEER come from the germline V gene. The CDR3 loop spans 18 amino acids. V was pared by 1 base and J by 3 bases, with 18 bases between. CDR3 protein: CASSQATITGMANEKLFF. The CDR3 bases are TGCGCCAGCAGCCAAGCGACCATCACAGGGATGGCTAATGAAAAACTGTTTTTT.

This chain links TRBV2 with TRBJ2-5; D is ambiguous. This CDR3 comprises 14 residues. V lost 3 bases and J 1 base, leaving 9 bases between the germline ends. Per germline, CDR1 SNHLY and CDR2 FYNNEI. The DNA for the CDR3 is TGTGCCAGCAGTGACAGTCGAATCCAAGAGACCCAGTACTTC. Translation: CASSDSRIQETQYF.

This clonotype was seen once. V and J are TRBV20-1 and TRBJ2-1; perhaps TRBD2 as D (5 bases). The CDR3 sequence is 12 residues long. V was shortened by 7 bases and J by 12 bases, with 19 bases between the two germline ends. The germline gives CDR1 DFQATT, CDR2 SNEGSKA (reference sequence). CDR3 DNA: TGCAGTGTCGAGAGGGCGAGTCCGGGGCAGTTCTTC. This codes for CSVERASPGQFF.

A remark on this clonotype: The junction departs from the called germline gene at one end, perhaps through a read error. CDR3 bases: TGCAGTGCCCCCATGGGGGACTACGGGCAGTACTTC. This codes for CSAPMGDYGQYF. The chain has TRBV20-1 and TRBJ2-7; 7 bases line up with TRBD2. Germline CDR1 is DFQATT and CDR2 is SNEGSKA (reference sequence). CDR3 length equals 12 residues.

The genes are TRBV5-1 and TRBJ2-7; D tentatively reads TRBD1 or TRBD2 (6 bases each). Germline V gene lookup returns CDR1 SGHRS and CDR2 YFSETQ. This CDR3 region has 15 residues. V was clipped by 4 bases and J by 10 bases, with 24 bases between them. The CDR3 region has the DNA TGCGCCAGCAGCCCGTCCGGGGGCGAGGGAGAGGCCCAGTACTTC. Encoded protein: CASSPSGGEGEAQYF.